The clone carrying this TCR beta chain was observed a few times. Its antigen remains unidentified. RNA transcripts provided the source from which TCR beta CDR3 regions were amplified. Carried out on the TCR CDR3, a first-round RT-PCR used the HTBI primer set. TCRdb passed the multiplex PCR reads through MiXCR, listing each CDR3 protein once. The table includes 540,000 or so distinct CDR3 sequences, approximately 14% detected once. This sample is part of a study of T cells in Graves' hyperthyroidism and ophthalmopathy. The CDR3 contains 12 residues. Trimming pared 4 bases from V and 3 bases from J, leaving 10 bases between. Germline-derived CDR1 and CDR2 are SQVTM and ANQGSEA. Study results and caveats: Prediction of ophthalmopathy progression came a median roughly 6.4 months pre-onset. Ophthalmopathy was separated from stable hyperthyroidism by a 13 V-J model. In blood, most of the thyroid clonotypes expanded above 0.001 were also present.

The chain uses TRBV29-1 and TRBJ2-7, with unresolved D. This TCR was sampled from a woman aged 25-40 years with Graves' hyperthyroidism. The sequenced sample consisted of blood. Here the CDR3 DNA reads TGCAGCGTTGGGGTGGGTAGCTACGAGCAGTACTTC. The encoded protein is CSVGVGSYEQYF.